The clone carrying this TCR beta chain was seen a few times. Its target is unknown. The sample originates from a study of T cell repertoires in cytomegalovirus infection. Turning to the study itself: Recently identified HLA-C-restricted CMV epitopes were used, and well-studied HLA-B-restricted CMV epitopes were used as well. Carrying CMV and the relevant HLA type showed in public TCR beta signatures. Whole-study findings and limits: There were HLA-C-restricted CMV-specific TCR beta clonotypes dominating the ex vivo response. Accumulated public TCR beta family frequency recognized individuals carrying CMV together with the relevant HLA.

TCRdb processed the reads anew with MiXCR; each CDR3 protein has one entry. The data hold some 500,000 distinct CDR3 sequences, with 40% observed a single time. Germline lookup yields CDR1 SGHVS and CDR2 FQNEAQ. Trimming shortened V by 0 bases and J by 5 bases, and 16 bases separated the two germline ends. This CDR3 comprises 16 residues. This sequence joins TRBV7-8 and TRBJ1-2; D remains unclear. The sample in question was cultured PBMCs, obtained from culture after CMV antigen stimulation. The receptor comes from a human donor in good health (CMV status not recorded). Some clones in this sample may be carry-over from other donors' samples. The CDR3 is CASSLARWAAGYGYTF. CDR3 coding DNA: TGTGCCAGCAGCTTAGCGAGGTGGGCAGCCGGGTATGGCTACACCTTC.